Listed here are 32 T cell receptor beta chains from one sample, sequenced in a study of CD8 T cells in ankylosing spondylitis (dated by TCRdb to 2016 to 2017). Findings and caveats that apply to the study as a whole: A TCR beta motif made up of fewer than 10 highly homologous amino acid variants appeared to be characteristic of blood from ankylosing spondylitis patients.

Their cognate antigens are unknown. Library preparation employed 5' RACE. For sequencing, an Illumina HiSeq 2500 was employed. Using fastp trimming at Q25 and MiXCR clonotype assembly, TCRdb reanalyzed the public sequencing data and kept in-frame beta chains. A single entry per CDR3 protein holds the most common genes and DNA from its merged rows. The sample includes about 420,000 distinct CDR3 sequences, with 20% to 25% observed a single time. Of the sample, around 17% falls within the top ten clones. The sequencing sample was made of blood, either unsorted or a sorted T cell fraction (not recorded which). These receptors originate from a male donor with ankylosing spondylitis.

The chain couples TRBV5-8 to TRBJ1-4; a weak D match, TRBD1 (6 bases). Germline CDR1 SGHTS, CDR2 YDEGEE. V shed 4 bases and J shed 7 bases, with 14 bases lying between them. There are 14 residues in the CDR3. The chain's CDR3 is CASSVRGLVEKLFF. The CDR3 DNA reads TGTGCCAGCAGCGTCAGGGGATTGGTTGAAAAACTGTTTTTT.

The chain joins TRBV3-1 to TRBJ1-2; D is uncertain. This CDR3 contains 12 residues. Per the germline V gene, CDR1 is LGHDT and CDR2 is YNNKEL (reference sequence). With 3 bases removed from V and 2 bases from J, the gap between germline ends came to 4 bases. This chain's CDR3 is CASSQYNYGYTF. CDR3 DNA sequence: TGTGCCAGCAGCCAGTACAACTATGGCTACACCTTC.

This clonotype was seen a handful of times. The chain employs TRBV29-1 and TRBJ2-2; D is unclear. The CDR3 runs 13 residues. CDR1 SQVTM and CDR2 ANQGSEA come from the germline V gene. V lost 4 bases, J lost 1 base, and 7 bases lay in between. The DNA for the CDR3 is TGCAGCGTTGCGGGTAGGAACACCGGGGAGCTGTTTTTT. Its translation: CSVAGRNTGELFF.

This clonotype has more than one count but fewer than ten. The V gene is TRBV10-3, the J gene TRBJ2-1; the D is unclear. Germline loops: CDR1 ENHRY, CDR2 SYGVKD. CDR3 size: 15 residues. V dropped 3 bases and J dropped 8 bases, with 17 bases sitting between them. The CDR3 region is CAISDVQIGVDEQFF. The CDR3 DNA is TGTGCCATCAGTGATGTCCAGATTGGGGTCGATGAGCAGTTCTTC.

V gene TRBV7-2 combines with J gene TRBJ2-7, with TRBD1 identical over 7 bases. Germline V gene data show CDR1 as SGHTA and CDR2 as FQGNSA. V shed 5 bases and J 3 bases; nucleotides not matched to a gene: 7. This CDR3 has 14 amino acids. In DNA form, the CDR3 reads TGTGCCAGCAGCGCAGAGGGACAGCTCTACGAGCAGTACTTC. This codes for CASSAEGQLYEQYF.

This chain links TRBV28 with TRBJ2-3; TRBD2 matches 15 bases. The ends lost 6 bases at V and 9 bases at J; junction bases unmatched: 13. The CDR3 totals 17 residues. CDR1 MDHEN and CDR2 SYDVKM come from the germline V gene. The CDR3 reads CASSSFVPGLAGGTQYF. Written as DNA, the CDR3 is TGTGCCAGCAGCTCATTCGTCCCGGGACTAGCGGGAGGCACGCAGTATTTT.

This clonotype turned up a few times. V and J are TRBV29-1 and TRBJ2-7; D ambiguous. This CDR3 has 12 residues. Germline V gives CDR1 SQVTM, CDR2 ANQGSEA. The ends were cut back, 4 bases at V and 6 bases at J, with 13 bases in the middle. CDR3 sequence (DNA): TGCAGCGTTGTCCGGGCGGTAGGCGAGCAGTACTTC. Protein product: CSVVRAVGEQYF.

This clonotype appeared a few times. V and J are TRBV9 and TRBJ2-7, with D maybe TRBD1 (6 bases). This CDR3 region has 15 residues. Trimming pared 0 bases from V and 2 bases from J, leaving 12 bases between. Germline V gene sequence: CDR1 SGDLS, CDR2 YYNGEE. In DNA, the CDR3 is TGTGCCAGCAGCGTAGGGACAGACGAAACCTACGAGCAGTACTTC. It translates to CASSVGTDETYEQYF. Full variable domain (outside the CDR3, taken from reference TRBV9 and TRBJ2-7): DSGVTQTPKHLITATGQRVTLRCSPRSGDLSVYWYQQSLDQGLQFLIQYYNGEERAKGNILERFSAQQFPDLHSELNLSSLELGDSALYFCASSVGTDETYEQYFGPGTRLTVT.

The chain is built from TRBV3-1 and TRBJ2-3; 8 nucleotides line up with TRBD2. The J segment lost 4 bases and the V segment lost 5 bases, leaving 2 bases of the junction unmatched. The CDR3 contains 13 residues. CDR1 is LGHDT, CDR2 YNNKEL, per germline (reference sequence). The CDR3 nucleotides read TGTGCCAGCAGCGGACTAGCCTCAGATACGCAGTATTTT. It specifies CASSGLASDTQYF.

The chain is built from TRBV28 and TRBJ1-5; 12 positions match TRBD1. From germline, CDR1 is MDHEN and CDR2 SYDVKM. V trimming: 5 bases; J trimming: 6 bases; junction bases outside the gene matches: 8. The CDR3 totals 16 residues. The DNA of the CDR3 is TGTGCCAGCAGTACCCGCGGGACAGGGGGCTTTCAGCCCCAGCATTTT. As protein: CASSTRGTGGFQPQHF.

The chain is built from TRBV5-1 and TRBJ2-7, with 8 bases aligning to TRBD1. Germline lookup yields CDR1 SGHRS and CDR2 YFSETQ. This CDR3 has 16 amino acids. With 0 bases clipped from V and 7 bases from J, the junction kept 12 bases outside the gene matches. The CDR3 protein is CASSLAPTGGLGEQYF. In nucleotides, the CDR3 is TGCGCCAGCAGCTTGGCCCCAACAGGGGGGCTGGGGGAGCAGTACTTC.

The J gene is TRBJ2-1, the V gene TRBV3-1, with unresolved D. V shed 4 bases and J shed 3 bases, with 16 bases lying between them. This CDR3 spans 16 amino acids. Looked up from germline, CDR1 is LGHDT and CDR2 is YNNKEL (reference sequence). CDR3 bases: TGTGCCAGCAGCCGAACCAGTGGCCGTAACTACAATGAGCAGTTCTTC. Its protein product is CASSRTSGRNYNEQFF.

The CDR3 nucleotides read TGTGCCATTCACGGGGGGGACACTGAAGCTTTCTTT. This gives the protein CAIHGGDTEAFF. The rearrangement uses TRBV6-6 and TRBJ1-1, with D maybe TRBD1 (5 bases). The CDR3 totals 12 residues. The V gene's germline CDR1 is MNHNY and CDR2 SVGAGI (reference sequence). Trimming cost V 10 bases and J 3 bases, with 12 bases left between them.

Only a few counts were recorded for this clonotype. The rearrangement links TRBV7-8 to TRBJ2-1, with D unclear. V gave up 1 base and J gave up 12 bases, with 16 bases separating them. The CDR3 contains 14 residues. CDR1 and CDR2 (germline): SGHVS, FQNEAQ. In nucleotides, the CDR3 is TGTGCCAGCAGCTTAGTAAGGGCCCAAGGTGTGCAGTTCTTC. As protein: CASSLVRAQGVQFF.

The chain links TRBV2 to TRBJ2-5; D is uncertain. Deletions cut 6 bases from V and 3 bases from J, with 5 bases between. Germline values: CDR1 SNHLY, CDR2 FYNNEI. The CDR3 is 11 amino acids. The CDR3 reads CASRKEETQYF. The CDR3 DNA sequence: TGTGCCAGCAGGAAAGAAGAGACCCAGTACTTC. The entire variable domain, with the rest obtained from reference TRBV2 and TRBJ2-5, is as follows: EPEVTQTPSHQVTQMGQEVILRCVPISNHLYFYWYRQILGQKVEFLVSFYNNEISEKSEIFDDQFSVERPDGSNFTLKIRSTKLEDSAMYFCASRKEETQYFGPGTRLLVL.

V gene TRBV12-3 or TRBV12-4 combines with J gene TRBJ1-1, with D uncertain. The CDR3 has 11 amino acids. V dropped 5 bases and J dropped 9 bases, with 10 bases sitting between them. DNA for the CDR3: TGTGCCAGCAGTGCCCGAGAGAAAGCTTTCTTT. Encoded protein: CASSAREKAFF.

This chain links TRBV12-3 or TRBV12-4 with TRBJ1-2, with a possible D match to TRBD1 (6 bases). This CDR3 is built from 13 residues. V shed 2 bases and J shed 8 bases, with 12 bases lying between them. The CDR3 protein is CASSLTGTTGYTF. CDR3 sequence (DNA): TGTGCCAGCAGTTTAACCGGGACAACAGGCTACACCTTC.

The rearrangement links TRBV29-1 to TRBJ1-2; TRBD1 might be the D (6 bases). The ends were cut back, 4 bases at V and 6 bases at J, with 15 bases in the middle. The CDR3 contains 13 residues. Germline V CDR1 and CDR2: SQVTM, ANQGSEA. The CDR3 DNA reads TGCAGCGTTGCCACCGGGGGCAACAATGGCTACACCTTC. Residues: CSVATGGNNGYTF.

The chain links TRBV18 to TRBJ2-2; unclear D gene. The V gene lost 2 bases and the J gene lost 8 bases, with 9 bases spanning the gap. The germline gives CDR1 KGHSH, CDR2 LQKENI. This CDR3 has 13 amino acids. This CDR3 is CASSPAIGGELFF. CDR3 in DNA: TGTGCCAGCTCACCAGCGATCGGTGGGGAGCTGTTTTTT. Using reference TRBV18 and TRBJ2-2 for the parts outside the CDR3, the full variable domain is NAGVMQNPRHLVRRRGQEARLRCSPMKGHSHVYWYRQLPEEGLKFMVYLQKENIIDESGMPKERFSAEFPKEGPSILRIQQVVRGDSAAYFCASSPAIGGELFFGEGSRLTVL.

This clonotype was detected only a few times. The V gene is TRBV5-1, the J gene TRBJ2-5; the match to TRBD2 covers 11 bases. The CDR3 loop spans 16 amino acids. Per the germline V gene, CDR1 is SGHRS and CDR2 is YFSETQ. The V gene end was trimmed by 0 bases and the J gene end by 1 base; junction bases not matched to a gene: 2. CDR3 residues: CASSLGTSGFQETQYF. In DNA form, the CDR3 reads TGCGCCAGCAGCTTGGGGACTAGCGGGTTCCAAGAGACCCAGTACTTC.

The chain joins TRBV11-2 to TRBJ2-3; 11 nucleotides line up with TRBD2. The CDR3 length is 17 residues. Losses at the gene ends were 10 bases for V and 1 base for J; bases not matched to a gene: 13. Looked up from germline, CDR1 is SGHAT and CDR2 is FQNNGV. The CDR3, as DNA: TGTGCCACACCCCGGGCTAGCGGGAGGCGGGGCACAGATACGCAGTATTTT. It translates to CATPRASGRRGTDTQYF. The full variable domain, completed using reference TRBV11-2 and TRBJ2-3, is EAGVAQSPRYKIIEKRQSVAFWCNPISGHATLYWYQQILGQGPKLLIQFQNNGVVDDSQLPKDRFSAERLKGVDSTLKIQPAKLEDSAVYLCATPRASGRRGTDTQYFGPGTRLTVL.

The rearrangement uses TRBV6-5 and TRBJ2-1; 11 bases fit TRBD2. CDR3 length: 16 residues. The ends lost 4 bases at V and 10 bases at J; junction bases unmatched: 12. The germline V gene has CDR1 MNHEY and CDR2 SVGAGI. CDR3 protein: CASSWGGTSGRHEQFF. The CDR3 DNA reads TGTGCCAGCAGTTGGGGGGGTACTAGCGGGAGACACGAGCAGTTCTTC.

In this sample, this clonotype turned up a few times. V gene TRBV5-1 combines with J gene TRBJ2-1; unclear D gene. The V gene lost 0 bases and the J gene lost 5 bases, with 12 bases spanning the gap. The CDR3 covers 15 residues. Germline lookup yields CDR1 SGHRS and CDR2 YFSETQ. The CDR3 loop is CASSLVASQDNEQFF. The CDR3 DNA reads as TGCGCCAGCAGCTTGGTAGCATCCCAGGACAATGAGCAGTTCTTC.

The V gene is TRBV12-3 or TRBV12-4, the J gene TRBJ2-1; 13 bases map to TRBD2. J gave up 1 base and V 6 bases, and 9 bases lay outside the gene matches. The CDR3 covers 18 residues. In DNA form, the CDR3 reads TGTGCCAGCAGCACCCGGACTAGCGGGAGATATTCCTACAATGAGCAGTTCTTC. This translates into CASSTRTSGRYSYNEQFF.

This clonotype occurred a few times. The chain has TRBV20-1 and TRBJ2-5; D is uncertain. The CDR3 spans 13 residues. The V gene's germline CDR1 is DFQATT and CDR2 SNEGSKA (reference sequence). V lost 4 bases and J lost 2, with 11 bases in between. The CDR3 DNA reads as TGCAGTGCTATTCTATTACAGCAAGAGACCCAGTACTTC. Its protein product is CSAILLQQETQYF.

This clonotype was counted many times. CDR3 in DNA: TGCGCCAGCAGCTCCCGGGGCGACAATGAGCAGTTCTTC. It encodes CASSSRGDNEQFF. The chain couples TRBV5-1 to TRBJ2-1, with D perhaps TRBD1 or TRBD2 (5 bases each). The CDR3 consists of 13 residues. CDR1 and CDR2 (germline): SGHRS, YFSETQ. V was shortened by 3 bases and J by 5 bases, with 9 bases between the two germline ends. Supplemented by reference TRBV5-1 and TRBJ2-1, the full variable domain reads KAGVTQTPRYLIKTRGQQVTLSCSPISGHRSVSWYQQTPGQGLQFLFEYFSETQRNKGNFPGRFSGRQFSNSRSEMNVSTLELGDSALYLCASSSRGDNEQFFGPGTRLTVL.

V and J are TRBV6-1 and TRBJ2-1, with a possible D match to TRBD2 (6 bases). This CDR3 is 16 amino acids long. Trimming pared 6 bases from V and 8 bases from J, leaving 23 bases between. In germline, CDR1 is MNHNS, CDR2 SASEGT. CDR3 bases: TGTGCCAGCAGCCCCCCGACGGGGCTAGCGTCGGATGAGCAGTTCTTC. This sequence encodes CASSPPTGLASDEQFF.

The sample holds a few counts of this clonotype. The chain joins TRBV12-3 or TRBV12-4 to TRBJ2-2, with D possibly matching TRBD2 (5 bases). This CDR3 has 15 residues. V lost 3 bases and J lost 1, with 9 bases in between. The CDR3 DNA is TGTGCCAGCAGTTTGCGGGTGGTGAACACCGGGGAGCTGTTTTTT. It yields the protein CASSLRVVNTGELFF.

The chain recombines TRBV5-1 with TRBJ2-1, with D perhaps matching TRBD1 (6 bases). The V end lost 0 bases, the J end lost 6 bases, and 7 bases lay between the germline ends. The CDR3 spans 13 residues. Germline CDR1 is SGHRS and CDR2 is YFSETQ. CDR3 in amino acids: CASSLGDTNEQFF. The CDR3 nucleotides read TGCGCCAGCAGCTTGGGGGACACCAATGAGCAGTTCTTC.

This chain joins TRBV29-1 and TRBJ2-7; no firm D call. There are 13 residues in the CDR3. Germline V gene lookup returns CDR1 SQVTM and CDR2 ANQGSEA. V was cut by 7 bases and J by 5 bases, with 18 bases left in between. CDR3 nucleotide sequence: TGCAGCGGGTCTTTGAGTGGTTCTAACGAGCAGTACTTC. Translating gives CSGSLSGSNEQYF.

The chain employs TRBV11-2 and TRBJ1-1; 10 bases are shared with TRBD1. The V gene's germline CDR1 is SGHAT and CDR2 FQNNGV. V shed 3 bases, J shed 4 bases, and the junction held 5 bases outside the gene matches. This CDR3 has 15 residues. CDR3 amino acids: CASSFSGTGVTEAFF. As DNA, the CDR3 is TGTGCCAGCAGCTTCTCCGGGACAGGGGTCACTGAAGCTTTCTTT.

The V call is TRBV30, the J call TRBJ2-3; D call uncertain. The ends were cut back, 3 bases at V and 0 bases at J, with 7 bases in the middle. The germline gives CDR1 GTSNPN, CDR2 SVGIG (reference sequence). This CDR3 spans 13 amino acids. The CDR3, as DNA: TGTGCCTGGAGGGCCAGTAGCACAGATACGCAGTATTTT. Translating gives CAWRASSTDTQYF. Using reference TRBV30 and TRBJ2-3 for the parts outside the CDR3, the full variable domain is SQTIHQWPATLVQPVGSPLSLECTVEGTSNPNLYWYRQAAGRGLQLLFYSVGIGQISSEVPQNLSASRPQDRQFILSSKKLLLSDSGFYLCAWRASSTDTQYFGPGTRLTVL.